This TCR beta chain was recovered during a study of OX40 agonist ivuxolimab in advanced cancers. Germline lookup yields CDR1 SGHDN and CDR2 FVKESK. CDR3 length equals 14 residues. Trimming took off 5 bases at V and 2 bases at J, with 10 bases between the two ends. The protocol was immunoSEQ multiplex PCR, while the TCRdb copy is restricted to in-frame clones and leaves out a portion. Here the sample spans 55,000 to 70,000 clones, under 90% being singletons. The sequenced sample was CD4+ or CD8+ T cells sorted from blood, obtained in a trial of the OX40 agonist ivuxolimab. The clonotype comes from an adult with an advanced solid tumor such as melanoma, head and neck, liver or kidney cancer. The chain has TRBV14 and TRBJ2-1, with D possibly being TRBD1 (5 bases). The CDR3 DNA follows: TGTGCCAGCAGCGCCAGGGATCCCTACAATGAGCAGTTCTTC. Protein: CASSARDPYNEQFF. The whole variable domain, remainder taken from reference TRBV14 and TRBJ2-1, is EAGVTQFPSHSVIEKGQTVTLRCDPISGHDNLYWYRRVMGKEIKFLLHFVKESKQDESGMPNNRFLAERTGGTYSTLKVQPAELEDSGVYFCASSARDPYNEQFFGPGTRLTVL.